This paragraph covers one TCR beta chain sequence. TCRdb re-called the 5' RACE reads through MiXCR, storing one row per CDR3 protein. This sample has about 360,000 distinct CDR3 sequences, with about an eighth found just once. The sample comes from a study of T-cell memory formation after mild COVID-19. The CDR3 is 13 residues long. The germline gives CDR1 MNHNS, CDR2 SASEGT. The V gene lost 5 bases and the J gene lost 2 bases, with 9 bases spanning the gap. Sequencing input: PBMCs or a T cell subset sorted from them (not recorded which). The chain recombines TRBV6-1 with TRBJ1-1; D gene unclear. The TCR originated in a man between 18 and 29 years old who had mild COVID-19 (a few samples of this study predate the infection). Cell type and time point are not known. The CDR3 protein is CASSRNRNTEAFF. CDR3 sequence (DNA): TGTGCCAGCAGTCGAAACCGTAACACTGAAGCTTTCTTT.